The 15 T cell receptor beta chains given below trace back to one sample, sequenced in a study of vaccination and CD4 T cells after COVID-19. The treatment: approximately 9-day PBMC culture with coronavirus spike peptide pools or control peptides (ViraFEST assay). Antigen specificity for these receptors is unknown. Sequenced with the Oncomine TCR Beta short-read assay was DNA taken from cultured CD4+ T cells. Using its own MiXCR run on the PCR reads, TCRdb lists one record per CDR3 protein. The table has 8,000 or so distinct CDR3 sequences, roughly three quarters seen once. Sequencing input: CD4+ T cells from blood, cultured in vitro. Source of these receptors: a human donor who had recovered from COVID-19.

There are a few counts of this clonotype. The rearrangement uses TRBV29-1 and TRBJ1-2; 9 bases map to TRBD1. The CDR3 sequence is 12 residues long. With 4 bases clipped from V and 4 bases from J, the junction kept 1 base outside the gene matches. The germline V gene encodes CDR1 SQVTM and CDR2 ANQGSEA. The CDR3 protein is CSVVQGAYGYTF. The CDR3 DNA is TGCAGCGTTGTACAGGGGGCCTATGGCTACACCTTC.

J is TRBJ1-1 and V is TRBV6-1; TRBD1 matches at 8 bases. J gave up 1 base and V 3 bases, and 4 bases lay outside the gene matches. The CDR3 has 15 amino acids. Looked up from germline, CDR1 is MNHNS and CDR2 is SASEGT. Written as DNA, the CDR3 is TGTGCCAGCAGTGACTGGGGGACAGGGAACACTGAAGCTTTCTTT. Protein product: CASSDWGTGNTEAFF.

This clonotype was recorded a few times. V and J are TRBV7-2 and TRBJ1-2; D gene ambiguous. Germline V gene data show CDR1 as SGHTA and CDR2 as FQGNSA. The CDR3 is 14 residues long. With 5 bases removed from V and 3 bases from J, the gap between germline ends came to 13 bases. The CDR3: CASSPLGEDYGYTF. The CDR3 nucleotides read TGTGCCAGCAGCCCCCTCGGAGAAGACTATGGCTACACCTTC.

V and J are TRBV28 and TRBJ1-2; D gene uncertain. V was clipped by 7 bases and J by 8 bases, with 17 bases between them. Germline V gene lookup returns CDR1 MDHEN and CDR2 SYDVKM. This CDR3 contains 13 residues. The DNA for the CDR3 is TGTGCCAGCACCGTCCCGGGTCACCAAGGCTACACCTTC. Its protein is CASTVPGHQGYTF.

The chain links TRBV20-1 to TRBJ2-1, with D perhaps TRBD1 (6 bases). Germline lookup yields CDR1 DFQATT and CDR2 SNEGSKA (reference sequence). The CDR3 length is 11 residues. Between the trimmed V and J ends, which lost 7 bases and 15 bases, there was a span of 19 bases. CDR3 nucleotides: TGCAGTGTTTTAAGAGCAGGGGTGGGGTTCTTC. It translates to CSVLRAGVGFF.

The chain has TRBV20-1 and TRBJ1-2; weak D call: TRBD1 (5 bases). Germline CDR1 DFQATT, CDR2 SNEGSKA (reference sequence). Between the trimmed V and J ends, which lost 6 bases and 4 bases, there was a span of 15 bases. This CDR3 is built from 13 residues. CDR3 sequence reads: CSAGRGVTYGYTF. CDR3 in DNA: TGCAGTGCGGGTAGGGGCGTAACCTATGGCTACACCTTC.

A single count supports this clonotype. The CDR3 sequence is CASSSRGTISGYTF. As DNA, the CDR3 is TGTGCCAGCAGTTCTAGAGGGACAATCAGTGGCTACACCTTC. J is TRBJ1-2 and V is TRBV12-3 or TRBV12-4, with D possibly matching TRBD1 (6 bases). The ends were cut back, 4 bases at V and 7 bases at J, with 16 bases in the middle. CDR3 length equals 14 residues.

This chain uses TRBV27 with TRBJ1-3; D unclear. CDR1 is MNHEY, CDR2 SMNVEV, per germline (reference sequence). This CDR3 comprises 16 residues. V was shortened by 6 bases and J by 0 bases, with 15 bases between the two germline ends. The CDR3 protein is CASSKEYMTSGNTIYF. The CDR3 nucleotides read TGTGCCAGCAGCAAGGAATACATGACCTCTGGAAACACCATATATTTT.

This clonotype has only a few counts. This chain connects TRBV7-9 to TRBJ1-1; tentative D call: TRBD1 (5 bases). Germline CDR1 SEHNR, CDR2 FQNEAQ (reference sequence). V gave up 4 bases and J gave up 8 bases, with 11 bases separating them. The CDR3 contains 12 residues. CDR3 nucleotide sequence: TGTGCCAGCAGCTCCATCAGGGACGAAGCTTTCTTT. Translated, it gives CASSSIRDEAFF.

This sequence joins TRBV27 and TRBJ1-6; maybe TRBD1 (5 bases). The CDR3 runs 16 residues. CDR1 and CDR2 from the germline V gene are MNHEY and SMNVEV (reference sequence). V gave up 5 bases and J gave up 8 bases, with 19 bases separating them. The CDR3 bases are TGTGCCAGCAGTGTACAAACGGGGACCGTTGATTCACCCCTCCACTTT. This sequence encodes CASSVQTGTVDSPLHF.

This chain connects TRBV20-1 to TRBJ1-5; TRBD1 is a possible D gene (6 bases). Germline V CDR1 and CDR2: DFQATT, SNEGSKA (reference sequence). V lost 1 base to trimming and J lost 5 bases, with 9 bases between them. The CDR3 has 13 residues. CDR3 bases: TGCAGTGCTAGAGGGACAGTCTATCAGCCCCAGCATTTT. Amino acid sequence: CSARGTVYQPQHF.

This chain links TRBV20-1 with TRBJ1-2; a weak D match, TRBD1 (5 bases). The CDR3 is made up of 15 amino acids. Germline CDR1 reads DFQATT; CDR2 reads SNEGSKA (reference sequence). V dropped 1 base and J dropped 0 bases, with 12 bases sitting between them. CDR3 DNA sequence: TGCAGTGCTAGAGGTGTGGGGGGAGCTAACTATGGCTACACCTTC. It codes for CSARGVGGANYGYTF.

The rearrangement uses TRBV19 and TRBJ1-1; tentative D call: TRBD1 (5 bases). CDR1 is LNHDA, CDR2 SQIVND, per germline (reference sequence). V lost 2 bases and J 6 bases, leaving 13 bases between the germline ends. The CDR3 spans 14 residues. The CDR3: CASSIFGGSAEAFF. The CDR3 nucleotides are TGTGCCAGTAGTATATTTGGGGGGAGCGCTGAAGCTTTCTTT.

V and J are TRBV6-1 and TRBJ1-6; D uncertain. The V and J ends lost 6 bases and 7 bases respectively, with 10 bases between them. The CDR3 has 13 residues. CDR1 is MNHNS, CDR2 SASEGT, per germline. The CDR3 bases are TGTGCCAGCAGCGAGGCCCCCAATTCACCCCTCCACTTT. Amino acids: CASSEAPNSPLHF.

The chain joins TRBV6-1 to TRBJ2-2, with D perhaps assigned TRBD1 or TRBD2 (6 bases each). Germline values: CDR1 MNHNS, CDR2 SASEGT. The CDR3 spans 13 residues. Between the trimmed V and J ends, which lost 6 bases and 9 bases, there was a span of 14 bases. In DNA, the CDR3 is TGTGCCAGCAGGGGGGACGGGGGCCGGGAGCTGTTTTTT. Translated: CASRGDGGRELFF.